The rows below give T cell receptor beta chains drawn from one sample of a study of blood T cell repertoires in COVID-19. Profiling relied on immunoSEQ multiplex PCR, and the TCRdb table lists in-frame clones only, not all of them. This table has 350,000 to 500,000 clones, roughly 90% appearing once. Sample: PBMCs or T cells enriched from blood (not recorded which). These receptors were collected from a woman aged 18-30 years who had been exposed to COVID-19. CDR3s include the opening cysteine and the closing phenylalanine or tryptophan. D genes are given only for firm matches. Clone sizes are given selectively: once, few, many, or a class where the clone is expanded.

>TRBJ2-1|TRBV15|TRBD2|NA
CATSREPSGVSSYNEQFF
TGTGCCACCAGCAGAGAACCTAGCGGGGTGAGCTCCTACAATGAGCAGTTCTTC
>TRBJ1-5|TRBV28|NA|NA
CASSPLWEGGNQPQHF
TGTGCCAGCAGTCCCCTCTGGGAGGGCGGCAATCAGCCCCAGCATTTT
>TRBJ1-5|TRBV21-1|NA|NA
CASFHRQDRALNQPQHF
TGTGCCAGTTTTCACAGACAGGACAGGGCCCTAAATCAGCCCCAGCATTTT
>TRBJ2-7|TRBV28|NA|NA
CASSPLPYEQYF
TGTGCCAGCAGTCCCCTCCCCTACGAGCAGTACTTC
>TRBJ2-3|TRBV27|NA|NA
CASSFTGTGTDTQYF
TGTGCCAGCAGTTTTACGGGAACGGGCACAGATACGCAGTATTTT
>TRBJ2-7|TRBV29-1|TRBD1|NA
CSVPGQGAGEQYF
TGCAGCGTGCCCGGACAGGGGGCGGGCGAGCAGTACTTC
>TRBJ2-7|TRBV6-2/TRBV6-3|TRBD2|NA
CASSYSAGESYEQYF
TGTGCCAGCAGTTACTCGGCGGGGGAATCCTACGAGCAGTACTTC
>TRBJ2-7|TRBV12-3/TRBV12-4|NA|NA
CASSLLDTYEQYF
TGTGCCAGCAGTTTACTGGACACCTACGAGCAGTACTTC
>TRBJ2-5|TRBV28|TRBD2|NA
CASSGLAGGRGETQYF
TGTGCCAGCAGCGGACTAGCGGGGGGCCGTGGTGAGACCCAGTACTTC
>TRBJ2-4|TRBV2|TRBD2|NA
CASSEVPSGSHF
TGTGCCAGCAGTGAAGTTCCTAGCGGGTCCCACTTC
>TRBJ2-1|TRBV12-5|TRBD1|NA
CASGLGTAGRNEQFF
TGTGCTAGTGGACTCGGGACAGCTGGGCGCAATGAGCAGTTCTTC
>TRBJ2-5|TRBV4-1|NA|NA
CASSQGGSERETQYF
TGCGCCAGCAGCCAAGGAGGGAGCGAGAGGGAGACCCAGTACTTC
>TRBJ2-2|TRBV5-8|NA|NA
CASSFYRLGAPGELFF
TGTGCCAGCAGCTTCTACCGTCTGGGGGCCCCGGGGGAGCTGTTTTTT
>TRBJ2-7|TRBV9|TRBD2|NA
CASSPRGSGITEQYF
TGTGCCAGCAGCCCGCGGGGCAGCGGGATTACCGAGCAGTACTTC
>TRBJ2-1|TRBV28|TRBD1|NA
CASNKGQGLPGFF
TGTGCCAGCAACAAGGGACAGGGTTTACCGGGGTTCTTC
>TRBJ2-1|TRBV5-1|NA|NA
CASSLRGRPLGNEQFF
TGCGCCAGCAGCTTGCGTGGCAGACCTCTAGGCAATGAGCAGTTCTTC
>TRBJ2-3|TRBV19|NA|once
CASSIGIYQATQYF
TGTGCCAGTAGTATAGGTATTTATCAGGCTACGCAGTATTTT
>TRBJ2-7|TRBV5-1|TRBD1|NA
CASSSGTAAYEQYF
TGCGCCAGCAGCTCAGGGACAGCTGCCTACGAGCAGTACTTC
>TRBJ2-7|TRBV12-3/TRBV12-4|NA|NA
CASSLGGGPVRF
TGTGCCAGCAGTTTGGGCGGAGGCCCCGTCCGGTTC
>TRBJ1-2|TRBV9|TRBD1|NA
CASSGPTGGNTF
TGTGCCAGCAGCGGCCCTACAGGGGGAAACACCTTC
>TRBJ1-6|TRBV7-9|NA|NA
CASSSNSSYNSPLHF
TGTGCCAGCAGCTCCAACAGCTCCTATAATTCACCCCTCCACTTT
>TRBJ2-7|TRBV5-6|TRBD1|NA
CASSTQDRGLTYEQYF
TGTGCCAGCAGCACCCAGGACAGGGGATTAACCTACGAGCAGTACTTC
>TRBJ2-7|TRBV5-1|NA|NA
CASSFGVSYEQYF
TGCGCCAGCAGCTTCGGGGTATCCTACGAGCAGTACTTC
>TRBJ1-1|TRBV6-1|NA|NA
CASILRGAEAFF
TGTGCCAGCATTTTAAGGGGTGCTGAAGCTTTCTTT
>TRBJ1-6|TRBV3-1/TRBV3-2|TRBD1|NA
CASSLLSTGGYSPLHF
TGTGCCAGCAGCCTTCTTAGTACAGGGGGTTACTCACCCCTCCACTTT
>TRBJ1-3|TRBV3-1/TRBV3-2|NA|NA
CASSLSGKALSSGNTIYF
TGTGCCAGCAGCCTTAGCGGCAAGGCTCTAAGCTCTGGAAACACCATATATTTT
>TRBJ1-6|TRBV19|NA|once
CASSTTAYNSPLHF
TGTGCCAGTAGTACGACAGCCTATAATTCACCCCTCCACTTT
>TRBJ2-7|TRBV9|TRBD2|NA
CASSVVPSGSGGRYEQYF
TGTGCCAGCAGCGTAGTCCCATCAGGTAGCGGGGGCCGCTACGAGCAGTACTTC
>TRBJ2-5|TRBV7-2|TRBD2|NA
CASSSRAGETQYF
TGTGCCAGCAGCTCCAGAGCGGGGGAGACCCAGTACTTC
>TRBJ2-1|TRBV5-6|TRBD2|NA
CASSITTSGGMYEQFF
TGTGCCAGCAGCATTACGACTAGCGGGGGGATGTATGAGCAGTTCTTC
>TRBJ1-6|TRBV7-9|TRBD1|few
CASSTTGDPSPLHF
TGTGCCAGCAGCACCACAGGGGACCCTTCACCCCTCCACTTT
>TRBJ2-2|TRBV24-1|NA|NA
CATSDLEGPGELFF
TGTGCCACCAGTGATTTGGAGGGTCCCGGGGAGCTGTTTTTT
>TRBJ1-2|TRBV5-7|TRBD1|NA
CASSLRQGLSHF
TGTGCCAGCAGCTTAAGACAGGGTCTTTCGCACTTC
>TRBJ2-3|TRBV4-1|NA|NA
CASLGDTQYF
TGCGCCAGCCTGGGCGATACGCAGTATTTT
>TRBJ2-3|TRBV5-1|TRBD1|NA
CASSLDRGPDTQYF
TGCGCCAGCAGCTTGGACAGGGGACCAGATACGCAGTATTTT
>TRBJ1-2|TRBV7-9|TRBD1|NA
CASSLGRLGQRANYGYTF
TGTGCCAGCAGCTTAGGGCGCTTGGGACAGCGGGCTAACTATGGCTACACCTTC
>TRBJ1-1|TRBV18|TRBD1|NA
CASSPRLMLGQGLWDTEAFF
TGTGCCAGCTCACCACGGCTCATGCTGGGACAGGGATTGTGGGACACTGAAGCTTTCTTT
>TRBJ1-2|TRBV5-6|TRBD1|NA
CASSFGTGVTNYGYTF
TGTGCCAGCAGCTTCGGGACAGGGGTGACTAACTATGGCTACACCTTC
>TRBJ1-5|TRBV7-6|TRBD1|NA
CASSLGQGPAQLLHF
TGTGCCAGCAGCTTGGGACAGGGCCCCGCTCAATTGTTGCATTTT
>TRBJ2-3|TRBV29-1|NA|NA
CSVEQGPDTQYF
TGCAGCGTTGAACAGGGCCCAGATACGCAGTATTTT
>TRBJ2-7|TRBV11-2|TRBD1|few
CASSTYRDSGEQYF
TGTGCCAGCAGCACCTACCGGGACAGCGGTGAGCAGTACTTC
>TRBJ2-5|TRBV19|NA|NA
CASSVGVGRYF
TGTGCCAGTAGTGTCGGGGTTGGTCGGTACTTC
>TRBJ1-5|TRBV19|TRBD1|NA
CASSVPGQGAVGNQPQHF
TGTGCCAGTAGTGTACCGGGACAGGGGGCGGTGGGCAATCAGCCCCAGCATTTT
>TRBJ1-4|TRBV5-1|TRBD1|NA
CASSGDRGGTNEKLFF
TGCGCCAGCAGCGGCGACAGGGGAGGTACTAATGAAAAACTGTTTTTT
>TRBJ2-3|TRBV28|NA|NA
CASSSLGTPAPRDTQYF
TGTGCCAGCAGTTCCCTAGGGACACCAGCCCCTCGGGATACGCAGTATTTT
>TRBJ1-4|TRBV19|TRBD1|NA
CASNPRTGRPTNEKLFF
TGTGCCAGTAACCCTAGGACAGGGCGCCCCACGAATGAAAAACTGTTTTTT